Listed below are T cell receptor beta chains from one sample, sequenced in a study of long-term antiretroviral therapy in people with HIV. Clones were sequenced by immunoSEQ multiplex PCR, and TCRdb holds only the in-frame ones, with some missing. Of tens of thousands of clones in the sample, approximately 82% were seen once. The source was unsorted PBMCs, collected 3 years after starting antiretroviral therapy. The receptors here all came from a man over 45 with HIV. Each CDR3 is given with its conserved first and last residue. D genes are given only for firm matches. Size is omitted from some rows. Given values are once, few, many or a class for expanded clones.

CDR3 DNA: TGTGCCAGTAGTACCAGGGCCACTGGAGCCTATAATTCACCCCTCCACTTT; CDR3 protein: CASSTRATGAYNSPLHF; clone size: -; J gene: TRBJ1-6; D gene: -; V gene: TRBV19
CDR3 DNA: TGTGCCAGCAGCTTAGCCAGGACGGACTACGAGCAGTACTTC; CDR3 protein: CASSLARTDYEQYF; clone size: few; J gene: TRBJ2-7; D gene: -; V gene: TRBV7-2
CDR3 DNA: TGTGCCAGCAGCTCTATCGACAGGGTGGCCACTGAAGCTTTCTTT; CDR3 protein: CASSSIDRVATEAFF; clone size: -; J gene: TRBJ1-1; D gene: TRBD1; V gene: TRBV5-8
CDR3 DNA: TGCGCCAGCAGCCATAGTTTTGGCGTGCCCAAAGGAGAGACCCAGTACTTC; CDR3 protein: CASSHSFGVPKGETQYF; clone size: -; J gene: TRBJ2-5; D gene: -; V gene: TRBV4-1
CDR3 DNA: TGCGCCAGCAGCCAAGGGACAGGGAACTATGGCTACACCTTC; CDR3 protein: CASSQGTGNYGYTF; clone size: -; J gene: TRBJ1-2; D gene: TRBD1; V gene: TRBV4-1
CDR3 DNA: TGTGCCAGCAGCTTAGCGGGTATAGGAGGGGTTTTAAACACAGATACGCAGTATTTT; CDR3 protein: CASSLAGIGGVLNTDTQYF; clone size: -; J gene: TRBJ2-3; D gene: -; V gene: TRBV13
CDR3 DNA: TGTGCCAGCAGCACCTCGGCGGGGGCCTACCAAGAGACCCAGTACTTC; CDR3 protein: CASSTSAGAYQETQYF; clone size: -; J gene: TRBJ2-5; D gene: -; V gene: TRBV11-2
CDR3 DNA: TGTGCCAGTAGTACCCCGACAGGGGAGGACCAACATGAAAAACTGTTTTTT; CDR3 protein: CASSTPTGEDQHEKLFF; clone size: -; J gene: TRBJ1-4; D gene: TRBD1; V gene: TRBV19
CDR3 DNA: TGTGCCAGCAGTCAGGGACGGCCCTACGAGCAGTACTTC; CDR3 protein: CASSQGRPYEQYF; clone size: few; J gene: TRBJ2-7; D gene: -; V gene: TRBV27
CDR3 DNA: TGTGCCAGCAGCCGGGCGGGAGTCAACGGTCTGTACTTC; CDR3 protein: CASSRAGVNGLYF; clone size: -; J gene: TRBJ2-7; D gene: TRBD2; V gene: TRBV5-4
CDR3 DNA: TGTGCCAGCAGCTTGGGGACAGGGGGCTCTGATACGCAGTATTTT; CDR3 protein: CASSLGTGGSDTQYF; clone size: -; J gene: TRBJ2-3; D gene: TRBD1; V gene: TRBV7-9
CDR3 DNA: TGTGCCAGCAGCTTGGCCTCTGAGGGTTTGTACGAGCAGTACTTC; CDR3 protein: CASSLASEGLYEQYF; clone size: once; J gene: TRBJ2-7; D gene: -; V gene: TRBV5-5
CDR3 DNA: TGTGCCATCATGAATGGCGGGGAGCTGTTTTTT; CDR3 protein: CAIMNGGELFF; clone size: -; J gene: TRBJ2-2; D gene: -; V gene: TRBV10-3
CDR3 DNA: TGCGCCAGCAGCCAATCGTCTGCAACTAATGAAAAACTGTTTTTT; CDR3 protein: CASSQSSATNEKLFF; clone size: -; J gene: TRBJ1-4; D gene: -; V gene: TRBV4-3
CDR3 DNA: TGTGCCAGCAGCACCGTCGGGCAGGGAATCTATGGCTACACCTTC; CDR3 protein: CASSTVGQGIYGYTF; clone size: once; J gene: TRBJ1-2; D gene: -; V gene: TRBV13
CDR3 DNA: TGTGCCAGCAGCGGGTCGGGAGGGACAGCGTCCTACGAGCAGTACTTC; CDR3 protein: CASSGSGGTASYEQYF; clone size: -; J gene: TRBJ2-7; D gene: -; V gene: TRBV9
CDR3 DNA: TGTGCCAGCAGCTTTGGTATGGGGGGGAACTCACCCCTCCACTTT; CDR3 protein: CASSFGMGGNSPLHF; clone size: -; J gene: TRBJ1-6; D gene: -; V gene: TRBV7-2
CDR3 DNA: TGTGCCAGCAGTTTTTCCGTTACAGGCCGTCATCAGCCCCAGCATTTT; CDR3 protein: CASSFSVTGRHQPQHF; clone size: -; J gene: TRBJ1-5; D gene: -; V gene: TRBV27
CDR3 DNA: TGTGCCAGCAGTTTATCAGGTCTAGATCAGCCCCAGCATTTT; CDR3 protein: CASSLSGLDQPQHF; clone size: -; J gene: TRBJ1-5; D gene: -; V gene: TRBV27
CDR3 DNA: TGTGCCAGCAGATCTATCTTTGGGGTAGAGACCCAGTACTTC; CDR3 protein: CASRSIFGVETQYF; clone size: -; J gene: TRBJ2-5; D gene: -; V gene: TRBV27
CDR3 DNA: TGTGCCAGCAGTAAGGGACAGGTGTACTCTGGAAACACCATATATTTT; CDR3 protein: CASSKGQVYSGNTIYF; clone size: once; J gene: TRBJ1-3; D gene: TRBD1; V gene: TRBV28
CDR3 DNA: TGTGCCAGCGGGACAGGACCCTACGAGCAGTACTTC; CDR3 protein: CASGTGPYEQYF; clone size: -; J gene: TRBJ2-7; D gene: TRBD1; V gene: TRBV28
CDR3 DNA: TGTGCCAGCAGCTACGTGGCCGGGGAGCTGTTTTTT; CDR3 protein: CASSYVAGELFF; clone size: -; J gene: TRBJ2-2; D gene: -; V gene: TRBV11-2
CDR3 DNA: TGTGCCAGCAGTGAAGCACAGGCTCGAGGTGAAAAACTGTTTTTT; CDR3 protein: CASSEAQARGEKLFF; clone size: -; J gene: TRBJ1-4; D gene: -; V gene: TRBV2
CDR3 DNA: TGTGCCAGCTCGTGGACAAGGTCGACCTACGAGCAGTACTTC; CDR3 protein: CASSWTRSTYEQYF; clone size: -; J gene: TRBJ2-7; D gene: -; V gene: TRBV27
CDR3 DNA: TGTGCCAGCAGCTTAGGCGCAGGGCCTAGCACAGATACGCAGTATTTT; CDR3 protein: CASSLGAGPSTDTQYF; clone size: -; J gene: TRBJ2-3; D gene: -; V gene: TRBV7-2
CDR3 DNA: TGTGCCAGCAGTGAATACTCAGGATACGAGCAGTACTTC; CDR3 protein: CASSEYSGYEQYF; clone size: -; J gene: TRBJ2-7; D gene: -; V gene: TRBV2
CDR3 DNA: TGCGCCAGCAGCCTTACAGGGGCAGGTGGCTACACCTTC; CDR3 protein: CASSLTGAGGYTF; clone size: -; J gene: TRBJ1-2; D gene: TRBD1; V gene: TRBV4-1
CDR3 DNA: TGTGCCAGTAGGTCAGGGGGGGCTCTAGATACGCAGTATTTT; CDR3 protein: CASRSGGALDTQYF; clone size: -; J gene: TRBJ2-3; D gene: -; V gene: TRBV19
CDR3 DNA: TGTGCCAGCAGCTTAGTAAGGGGGAACGAAAAACTGTTTTTT; CDR3 protein: CASSLVRGNEKLFF; clone size: -; J gene: TRBJ1-4; D gene: -; V gene: TRBV7-2
CDR3 DNA: TGTGCCAGCAGCTTGAAAGGGGCCACAGATACGCAGTATTTT; CDR3 protein: CASSLKGATDTQYF; clone size: -; J gene: TRBJ2-3; D gene: -; V gene: TRBV5-4
CDR3 DNA: TGTGCCAGCAGCTTCGGGACAGGGTCTTCCCCTGGAAACACCATATATTTT; CDR3 protein: CASSFGTGSSPGNTIYF; clone size: -; J gene: TRBJ1-3; D gene: TRBD1; V gene: TRBV11-2
CDR3 DNA: TGTGCCAGTAGTGGTGGATCTGACTATGGCTACACCTTC; CDR3 protein: CASSGGSDYGYTF; clone size: -; J gene: TRBJ1-2; D gene: -; V gene: TRBV19
CDR3 DNA: TGTGCCAGCAGCAATAGCGTCGGACCCGGGGAGCTGTTTTTT; CDR3 protein: CASSNSVGPGELFF; clone size: -; J gene: TRBJ2-2; D gene: -; V gene: TRBV7-3
CDR3 DNA: TGTGCCAGCAGCTTAGCGGGAGGCTACACCGGGGAGCTGTTTTTT; CDR3 protein: CASSLAGGYTGELFF; clone size: -; J gene: TRBJ2-2; D gene: TRBD2; V gene: TRBV5-6
CDR3 DNA: TGTGCCAGCAGTCCCGGGTTAGGGGAGCAGTACTTC; CDR3 protein: CASSPGLGEQYF; clone size: -; J gene: TRBJ2-7; D gene: -; V gene: TRBV27
CDR3 DNA: TGTGCCAGCAGGGAGGGGACCAACTCCTACAATGAGCAGTTCTTC; CDR3 protein: CASREGTNSYNEQFF; clone size: -; J gene: TRBJ2-1; D gene: -; V gene: TRBV5-4
CDR3 DNA: TGTGCCAGCAGCTTACCGGCGGGAGGCCAGTACGAGCAGTACTTC; CDR3 protein: CASSLPAGGQYEQYF; clone size: -; J gene: TRBJ2-7; D gene: TRBD2; V gene: TRBV13
CDR3 DNA: TGTGCCAGCAGTTCCCCTGGGTCCTACAATGAGCAGTTCTTC; CDR3 protein: CASSSPGSYNEQFF; clone size: -; J gene: TRBJ2-1; D gene: -; V gene: TRBV28
CDR3 DNA: TGCAGCGTTGCAGGGGGGAGAAACGAAAAACTGTTTTTT; CDR3 protein: CSVAGGRNEKLFF; clone size: -; J gene: TRBJ1-4; D gene: TRBD1; V gene: TRBV29-1
CDR3 DNA: TGTGCCAGCAGCTTAAAAGGGGACACTGAAGCTTTCTTT; CDR3 protein: CASSLKGDTEAFF; clone size: -; J gene: TRBJ1-1; D gene: -; V gene: TRBV7-2